This TCR beta chain was profiled in a study of T cells in Graves' hyperthyroidism and ophthalmopathy. About the research overall: Peripheral blood was obtained at initial diagnosis, preceding any treatment.

Ophthalmopathy cases met thresholds of Clinical Activity Score at least 3, NOSPECS grade at least 4 and duration under 3 months. Trimming pared 0 bases from V and 7 bases from J, leaving 15 bases between. This CDR3 is built from 15 residues. Germline CDR1 is ENHRY and CDR2 is SYGVKD. TCR beta CDR3 regions were amplified from RNA transcripts. A first-round RT-PCR of the TCR CDR3 used the HTBI primer set. TCRdb redid the calling of the multiplex PCR reads with MiXCR, one entry per CDR3 protein. This table has 490,000 or so distinct CDR3 sequences, less than 20% appearing once. This TCR was recovered from a man between 40 and 49 years old with Graves' ophthalmopathy. V and J are TRBV10-3 and TRBJ1-2; D may be TRBD1 (6 bases). Material: blood. The CDR3 loop reads CAISESPAGQLGYTF. CDR3 sequence (DNA): TGTGCCATCAGTGAGTCTCCCGCCGGACAGCTTGGCTACACCTTC.